The T cell receptor beta chain under discussion was sequenced for a study of T cell changes during pregnancy in multiple sclerosis. Assay used: immunoSEQ multiplex PCR; TCRdb lists only in-frame clones, some missing. The data show about 120,000 clones, approximately 93% seen once. The length of the CDR3 is 13 residues. Germline lookup yields CDR1 SGHTA and CDR2 FQGNSA. V dropped 4 bases and J dropped 5 bases, with 11 bases sitting between them. The chain links TRBV7-2 to TRBJ1-1, with D possibly matching TRBD1 (5 bases). This TCR was sampled from a female donor with multiple sclerosis, enrolled in a pregnancy study. The sample here was peripheral blood, taken before pregnancy. CDR3 sequence reads: CASSSRGDTEAFF. Written as DNA, the CDR3 is TGTGCCAGCAGCTCAAGGGGCGATACTGAAGCTTTCTTT. Combining the CDR3 with reference TRBV7-2 and TRBJ1-1 gives the whole variable domain GAGVSQSPSNKVTEKGKDVELRCDPISGHTALYWYRQSLGQGLEFLIYFQGNSAPDKSGLPSDRFSAERTGGSVSTLTIQRTQQEDSAVYLCASSSRGDTEAFFGQGTRLTVV.